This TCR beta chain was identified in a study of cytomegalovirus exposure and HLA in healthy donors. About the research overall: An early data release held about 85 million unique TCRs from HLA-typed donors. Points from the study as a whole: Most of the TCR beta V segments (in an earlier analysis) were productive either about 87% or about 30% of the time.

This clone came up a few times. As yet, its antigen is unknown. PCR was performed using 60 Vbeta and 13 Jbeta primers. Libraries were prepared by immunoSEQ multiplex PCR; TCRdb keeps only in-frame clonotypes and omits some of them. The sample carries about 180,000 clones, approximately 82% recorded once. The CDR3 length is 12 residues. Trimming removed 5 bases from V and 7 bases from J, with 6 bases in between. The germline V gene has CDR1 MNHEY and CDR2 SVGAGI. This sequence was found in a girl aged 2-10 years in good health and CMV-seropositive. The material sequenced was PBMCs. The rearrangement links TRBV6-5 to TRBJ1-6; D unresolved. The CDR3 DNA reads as TGTGCCAGCAGTAGCTGGAATTCACCCCTCCACTTT. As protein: CASSSWNSPLHF.